These T cell receptor beta chains were read from a single sample in a study of Ad26.COV2.S vaccination and SARS-CoV-2 variants. Clones were sequenced by immunoSEQ multiplex PCR, and TCRdb holds only the in-frame ones, with some missing. The table records roughly 680,000 clones, around 90% of them present only once. Sequencing used peripheral blood, obtained in a trial of Ad26.COV2.S vaccine versus placebo. These receptor sequences come from a person between 18 and 60 years old who received the Ad26.COV2.S COVID-19 vaccine or a placebo. CDR3s include the opening cysteine and the closing phenylalanine or tryptophan. A D gene is named only where the DNA matches it firmly. The size of a clone is reported for some rows only, either as once, few or many, or as a class for expanded clones.

clone size,CDR3 length,D gene,J gene,V gene,CDR3 DNA,CDR3 protein
-,15,TRBD1,TRBJ2-1,TRBV7-6,TGTGCCAGCAGCTCGACAGGGGGGCACTACAATGAGCAGTTCTTC,CASSSTGGHYNEQFF
-,13,-,TRBJ2-1,TRBV7-9,TGTGCCAGCACCTTCGGGGATACACCTGAGCAGTTCTTC,CASTFGDTPEQFF
-,15,-,TRBJ1-5,TRBV24-1,TGTGCCACCAGTGATTTAGTCAGAATCAATCAGCCCCAGCATTTT,CATSDLVRINQPQHF
-,11,-,TRBJ2-7,TRBV7-2,TGTGCCAGCAGCCCTTCCTACGAGCAGTACTTC,CASSPSYEQYF
-,13,TRBD1,TRBJ2-5,TRBV5-4,TGTGCCAGCCGTCGGACAGGGACAGAGACCCAGTACTTC,CASRRTGTETQYF
-,12,-,TRBJ2-1,TRBV5-1,TGCGCCAGCAGTTCTACAGGGAATGAGCAGTTCTTC,CASSSTGNEQFF
-,14,-,TRBJ1-6,TRBV6-2/TRBV6-3,TGTGCCAGCAGTTATTGGACGGCTGATTCACCCCTCCACTTT,CASSYWTADSPLHF
-,16,-,TRBJ2-3,TRBV30,TGTGCCTGGAGTGTACGGGGGAGAGGTCGCACAGATACGCAGTATTTT,CAWSVRGRGRTDTQYF
once,16,TRBD2,TRBJ2-3,TRBV24-1,TGTGCCACCACCGCTTTTAGCGGGTTTTGTACAGATACGCAGTATTTT,CATTAFSGFCTDTQYF
-,14,TRBD1,TRBJ1-2,TRBV6-1,TGTGCCAGCAGTGAGCGGGACAGAGACTATGGCTACACCTTC,CASSERDRDYGYTF
-,13,-,TRBJ2-1,TRBV10-1,TGCGCCAGCAGTGGACACTCCTACAATGAGCAGTTCTTC,CASSGHSYNEQFF